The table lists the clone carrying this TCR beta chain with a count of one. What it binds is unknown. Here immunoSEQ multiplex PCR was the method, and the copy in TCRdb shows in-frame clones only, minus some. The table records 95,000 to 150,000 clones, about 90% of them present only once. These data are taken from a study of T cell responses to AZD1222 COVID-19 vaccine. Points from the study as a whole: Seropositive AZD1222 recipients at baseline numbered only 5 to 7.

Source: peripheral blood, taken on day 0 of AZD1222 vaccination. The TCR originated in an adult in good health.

The CDR3 loop is CASSYTGSQGYTF. The DNA of the CDR3 is TGTGCCAGCAGTTATACAGGGAGTCAGGGCTACACCTTC. The genes are TRBV6-5 and TRBJ1-2; weak D call: TRBD1 (6 bases). Per germline, CDR1 MNHEY and CDR2 SVGAGI. V was clipped by 3 bases and J by 8 bases, with 13 bases between them. The CDR3 loop spans 13 amino acids.